These 4 T cell receptor beta chains share one sample of origin, sequenced in a study of a mutant IDH1 vaccine in newly diagnosed glioma. Noted time point: week 23, last vaccination. Topical imiquimod was applied with each vaccine dose, which held 300 ug of mutant IDH1 20-mer peptide. No antigens are known for them. The assay was immunoSEQ multiplex PCR, and TCRdb's table has in-frame clones only and misses some. The sample has under 70,000 clones; over 70% are singletons. The sample in question was PBMCs, obtained from a glioma patient whose treatment included an IDH1 peptide vaccine. These TCRs come from a man between 18 and 35 years old with glioma.

The chain joins TRBV4-1 to TRBJ1-1, with D tentatively TRBD1 (5 bases). Looked up from germline, CDR1 is MGHRA and CDR2 is YSYEKL. CDR3 length: 13 residues. Deletions cut 5 bases from V and 3 bases from J, with 10 bases between. Here the CDR3 DNA reads TGCGCCAGCAGCTGGGGGACGGACACTGAAGCTTTCTTT. Amino acids: CASSWGTDTEAFF.

The CDR3 bases are TGTGCCATCAGTGAGTCGACACAGGACAGGATCAGCTACGAGCAGTACTTC. It translates to CAISESTQDRISYEQYF. This chain joins TRBV10-3 and TRBJ2-7; 7 nucleotides line up with TRBD1. The CDR3 is made up of 17 amino acids. Germline CDR1 is ENHRY and CDR2 is SYGVKD. V lost 0 bases to trimming and J lost 3 bases; unmatched junction nucleotides: 11.

The chain carries TRBV6-5 and TRBJ2-1; 9 positions match TRBD1. The CDR3 contains 16 residues. Germline V gene data show CDR1 as MNHEY and CDR2 as SVGAGI. J was trimmed by 6 bases and V by 2 bases; bases with no gene match: 8. Here the CDR3 reads CASSYRDRVWPNEQFF. The CDR3 nucleotides are TGTGCCAGCAGTTACCGGGACAGGGTTTGGCCCAATGAGCAGTTCTTC.

There are a few counts of this clone. This may arise from a read error, as a much more abundant clone is one base away. The sample has other DNA sequences that encode this CDR3 too. V and J are TRBV19 and TRBJ1-5, with D unresolved. The CDR3 consists of 15 residues. V lost 6 bases, J lost 0 bases, and 12 bases lay in between. The germline gives CDR1 LNHDA, CDR2 SQIVND (reference sequence). CDR3: CASSPTEYSNQPQHF. Written as DNA, the CDR3 is TGTGCCAGTAGCCCGACGGAATATAGCAATCAGCCCCAGCATTTT.